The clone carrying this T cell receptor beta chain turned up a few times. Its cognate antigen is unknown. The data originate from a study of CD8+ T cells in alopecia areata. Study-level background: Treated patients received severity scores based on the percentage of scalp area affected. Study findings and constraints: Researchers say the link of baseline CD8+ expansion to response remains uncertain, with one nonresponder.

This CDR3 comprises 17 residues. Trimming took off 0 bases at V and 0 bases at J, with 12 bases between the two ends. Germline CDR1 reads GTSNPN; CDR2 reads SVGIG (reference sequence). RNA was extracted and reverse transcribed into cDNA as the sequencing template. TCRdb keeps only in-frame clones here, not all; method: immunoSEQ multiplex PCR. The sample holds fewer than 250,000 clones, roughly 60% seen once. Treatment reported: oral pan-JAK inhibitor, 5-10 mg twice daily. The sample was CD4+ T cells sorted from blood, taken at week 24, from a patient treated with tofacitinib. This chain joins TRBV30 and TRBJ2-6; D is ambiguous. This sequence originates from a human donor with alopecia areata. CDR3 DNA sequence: TGTGCCTGGAGTGTAATGTGGGGTAGCTCTGGGGCCAACGTCCTGACTTTC. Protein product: CAWSVMWGSSGANVLTF.